This T cell receptor beta chain came from a study of CD8 T cells in ankylosing spondylitis. As to this clonotype: Its target is unknown.

Findings and limits, study-wide: Before this, some motif variants had been reported in reactive arthritis synovial fluid and blood.

As the method for making TCR beta libraries, quantitative 5'-RACE with molecular barcodes was used. One entry per CDR3 protein results from TCRdb running MiXCR on the 5' RACE reads. The table has fewer than 250,000 distinct CDR3 sequences, about 11% seen once. The CDR3 totals 10 residues. Germline assignment: CDR1 MNHEY and CDR2 SMNVEV (reference sequence). Trimming stripped 8 bases from V and 6 bases from J, with 5 bases between. The material sequenced was blood, either unsorted or a sorted T cell fraction (not recorded which). This receptor was obtained from a male donor with ankylosing spondylitis or in good health (not recorded which). The chain combines TRBV27 with TRBJ1-5; unclear D gene. The CDR3 DNA sequence: TGTGCCAGCTACACTCAGCCCCAGCATTTT. Protein: CASYTQPQHF.